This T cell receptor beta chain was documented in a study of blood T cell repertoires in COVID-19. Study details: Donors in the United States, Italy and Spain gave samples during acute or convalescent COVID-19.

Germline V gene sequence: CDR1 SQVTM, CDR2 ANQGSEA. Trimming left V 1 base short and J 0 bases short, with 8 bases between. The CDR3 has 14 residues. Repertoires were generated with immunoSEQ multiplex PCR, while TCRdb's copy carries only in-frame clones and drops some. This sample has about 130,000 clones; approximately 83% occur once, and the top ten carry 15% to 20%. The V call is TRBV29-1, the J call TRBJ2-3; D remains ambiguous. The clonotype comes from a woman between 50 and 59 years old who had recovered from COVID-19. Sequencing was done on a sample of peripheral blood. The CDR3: CSVEVMGSTDTQYF. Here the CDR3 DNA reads TGCAGCGTTGAAGTTATGGGCAGCACAGATACGCAGTATTTT.